The next 27 T cell receptor beta chains were all read from a single sample in a study of CD8+ T cells in alopecia areata. Treatment given: oral pan-JAK inhibitor, 5-10 mg twice daily. Once RNA had been extracted, it was reverse transcribed into cDNA to act as the sequencing template. Measured with immunoSEQ multiplex PCR; TCRdb has only the in-frame clones, and not every one. The profile shows around 210,000 clones, 55% to 70% of them singletons. The material was CD4+ T cells sorted from blood, obtained at week 4, from a patient treated with tofacitinib. These receptors were taken from a human donor with alopecia areata.

The chain recombines TRBV6-5 with TRBJ1-6; possibly TRBD1 for D (5 bases). The CDR3 runs to 14 residues. V shed 4 bases and J shed 9 bases, with 13 bases lying between them. Per germline, CDR1 MNHEY and CDR2 SVGAGI. CDR3 residues: CASSLGPGGSPLHF. Here the CDR3 DNA reads TGTGCCAGCAGTTTAGGACCGGGGGGTTCACCCCTCCACTTT.

This sequence joins TRBV5-1 and TRBJ2-3; 9 bases are a match to TRBD1. The CDR3 contains 14 residues. The V gene end was trimmed by 1 base and the J gene end by 4 bases; junction bases not matched to a gene: 1. Per germline, CDR1 SGHRS and CDR2 YFSETQ. In DNA, the CDR3 is TGCGCCAGCAGCTTGAGGACAGGGGCAGATACGCAGTATTTT. Translation gives CASSLRTGADTQYF.

This clone was picked up a small number of times. The V gene is TRBV6-1, the J gene TRBJ2-3, with 9 bases that match TRBD2. Germline assignment: CDR1 MNHNS and CDR2 SASEGT. The CDR3 sequence is 15 residues long. Trimming at V came to 8 bases and at J to 0 bases, leaving 6 bases not matched to a gene. In nucleotides, the CDR3 is TGTGCCAGCTCCCGACTAGCGGCTAGCACAGATACGCAGTATTTT. Translation: CASSRLAASTDTQYF.

The V gene is TRBV10-2, the J gene TRBJ1-2; D is ambiguous. CDR1 and CDR2 (germline): WSHSY, SAAADI. V lost 5 bases to trimming and J lost 8 bases, with 15 bases between them. This CDR3 has 13 residues. The CDR3 region has the DNA TGCGCCAGCAGTCAGAGTGGTCCCAGCGGCTACACCTTC. Translated: CASSQSGPSGYTF.

The chain has TRBV4-2 and TRBJ2-1; unclear D gene. Trimming took off 2 bases at V and 4 bases at J, with 6 bases between the two ends. This CDR3 is built from 13 residues. From germline, CDR1 is LGHNA and CDR2 YNFKEQ. The CDR3 region is CASSQPPYNEQFF. The CDR3 DNA reads TGTGCCAGCAGCCAACCTCCATACAATGAGCAGTTCTTC.

V gene TRBV7-9 combines with J gene TRBJ1-6, with D perhaps matching TRBD1 (6 bases). This CDR3 has 14 residues. The V and J ends lost 5 bases and 7 bases respectively, with 12 bases between them. The germline gives CDR1 SEHNR, CDR2 FQNEAQ (reference sequence). The CDR3 bases are TGTGCCAGCAGCGCCGGACAGAAAAATTCACCCCTCCACTTT. It specifies CASSAGQKNSPLHF.

The chain employs TRBV15 and TRBJ2-7; 9 bases fit TRBD1. CDR3 length: 14 amino acids. Germline-derived CDR1 and CDR2 are LNHNV and YYDKDF (reference sequence). V was pared by 4 bases and J by 2 bases, with 3 bases of the junction left unmatched. CDR3 nucleotides: TGTGCCACCAGCACAAGACAGGGGGCCTACGAGCAGTACTTC. Translated, it gives CATSTRQGAYEQYF.

The CDR3 reads CASSQVGRPQYF. DNA of the CDR3: TGTGCCAGCAGCCAAGTGGGACGTCCGCAGTATTTT. The V gene is TRBV7-2, the J gene TRBJ2-3; D may correspond to TRBD1 or TRBD2 (5 bases each). This CDR3 has 12 amino acids. Trimming pared 5 bases from V and 10 bases from J, leaving 13 bases between. Germline assignment: CDR1 SGHTA and CDR2 FQGNSA. The complete variable domain, with remaining parts taken from reference TRBV7-2 and TRBJ2-3, reads GAGVSQSPSNKVTEKGKDVELRCDPISGHTALYWYRQSLGQGLEFLIYFQGNSAPDKSGLPSDRFSAERTGGSVSTLTIQRTQQEDSAVYLCASSQVGRPQYFGPGTRLTVL.

J is TRBJ2-5 and V is TRBV21-1; the listed D gene, TRBD2, was not tested against the DNA. TRBV21-1 is assigned pseudogene status. The CDR3 contains 13 residues. The CDR3 bases are TGTGCCAGCAGCAAAGCGGGAGAAGAGACCCAGTACTTC. It yields the protein CASSKAGEETQYF.

This sequence joins TRBV29-1 and TRBJ2-3, with 11 nucleotides matching TRBD2. The CDR3 runs to 18 residues. Trimming cost V 8 bases and J 6 bases; bases outside gene matches: 22. Germline CDR1 and CDR2: SQVTM and ANQGSEA. The CDR3 is CSLIRLAGGPKRSDTQYF. Here the CDR3 DNA reads TGCAGCCTCATCCGATTAGCGGGGGGGCCCAAAAGGTCCGATACGCAGTATTTT.

With regard to this clone: The identical CDR3 is also encoded by other nucleotide sequences in the sample. The rearrangement links TRBV5-4 to TRBJ1-6; D is uncertain. V lost 0 bases and J lost 6, with 7 bases in between. Germline V CDR1 and CDR2: SGHNT, YYREEE (reference sequence). This CDR3 has 14 residues. The CDR3 DNA is TGTGCCAGCAGCTTGGATGGCCCTAATTCACCCCTCCACTTT. Its protein product is CASSLDGPNSPLHF.

The V call is TRBV2, the J call TRBJ2-2; D is ambiguous. In germline, CDR1 is SNHLY, CDR2 FYNNEI. CDR3 length: 13 amino acids. The V gene lost 3 bases and the J gene lost 5 bases, with 7 bases spanning the gap. CDR3 in amino acids: CASSDEGTGELFF. The CDR3, as DNA: TGTGCCAGCAGTGACGAAGGTACCGGGGAGCTGTTTTTT.

Here the CDR3 reads CSVLSPEAFF. The CDR3 DNA follows: TGCAGCGTATTGAGTCCTGAAGCTTTCTTT. The genes are TRBV29-1 and TRBJ1-1; no reliable D call. CDR1 SQVTM and CDR2 ANQGSEA come from the germline V gene. V was pared by 6 bases and J by 6 bases, with 8 bases between. This CDR3 is built from 10 residues.

CDR3: CASSLRLASTDTQYF. The CDR3 DNA is TGCGCCAGCAGCCTCCGGCTGGCGAGCACAGATACGCAGTATTTT. The chain has TRBV4-3 and TRBJ2-3; the D is unclear. CDR3 size: 15 residues. The V end lost 4 bases, the J end lost 0 bases, and 11 bases lay between the germline ends. CDR1 is LGHNA, CDR2 YSLEER, per germline.

The chain joins TRBV30 to TRBJ1-6, with D possibly TRBD1 on 6 matching bases. V gave up 6 bases and J gave up 6 bases, with 15 bases separating them. Germline V CDR1 and CDR2: GTSNPN, SVGIG (reference sequence). The CDR3 consists of 14 residues. The chain's CDR3 is CACLRGTFNSPLHF. The CDR3 coding sequence is TGTGCCTGCCTGCGGGGGACATTTAATTCACCCCTCCACTTT. Drawing the rest from reference TRBV30 and TRBJ1-6, the complete variable domain is SQTIHQWPATLVQPVGSPLSLECTVEGTSNPNLYWYRQAAGRGLQLLFYSVGIGQISSEVPQNLSASRPQDRQFILSSKKLLLSDSGFYLCACLRGTFNSPLHFGNGTRLTVT.

This chain links TRBV7-2 with TRBJ2-7, with 14 bases identical to TRBD2. V dropped 3 bases and J dropped 6; count of bases not matched to a gene: 4. This CDR3 is built from 15 residues. The germline CDR1 and CDR2 sequences are SGHTA and FQGNSA. CDR3 sequence: CASSLEGLAGVEQYF. DNA for the CDR3: TGTGCCAGCAGCTTGGAGGGACTAGCGGGGGTCGAGCAGTACTTC.

The V gene is TRBV5-4, the J gene TRBJ2-3, with 7 bases matching TRBD2. CDR3 length equals 12 residues. Germline V gene data show CDR1 as SGHNT and CDR2 as YYREEE (reference sequence). The ends lost 4 bases at V and 9 bases at J; junction bases unmatched: 5. DNA of the CDR3: TGTGCCAGCAGCCCCCCCGGGGGGACGCAGTATTTT. Its translation: CASSPPGGTQYF. The full variable domain, in which reference TRBV5-4 and TRBJ2-3 provide the parts outside the CDR3, is ETGVTQSPTHLIKTRGQQVTLRCSSQSGHNTVSWYQQALGQGPQFIFQYYREEENGRGNFPPRFSGLQFPNYSSELNVNALELDDSALYLCASSPPGGTQYFGPGTRLTVL.

This clone appeared a few times. This chain uses TRBV29-1 with TRBJ1-2; 8 bases are a match to TRBD1. The germline V gene has CDR1 SQVTM and CDR2 ANQGSEA. There are 13 residues in the CDR3. The junction had 8 bases not matched to a gene; V was cut back by 6 bases and J by 5 bases. CDR3 sequence: CSVDRVGGYGYTF. Here the CDR3 DNA reads TGCAGCGTGGACAGGGTCGGGGGTTATGGCTACACCTTC.

Regarding this clone: This sample also contains other DNA sequences that code for the same CDR3. The chain carries TRBV20-1 and TRBJ1-1; D is uncertain. The germline V gene has CDR1 DFQATT and CDR2 SNEGSKA (reference sequence). The CDR3 length is 11 residues. V was trimmed by 0 bases and J by 8 bases, leaving 7 bases between them. For the CDR3, the DNA is TGCAGTGCTAGAGATTCCCCAGAAGCTTTCTTT. Its protein product is CSARDSPEAFF.

This chain uses TRBV23-1 with TRBJ2-3; D not resolved. TRBV23-1 falls under the ORF class, with uncertain function. V lost 0 bases, J lost 8 bases, and 15 bases lay in between. The CDR3 covers 15 residues. The CDR3 sequence is CASSQSMSSPPTQYF. CDR3 nucleotide sequence: TGCGCCAGCAGTCAATCGATGTCCTCCCCTCCTACGCAGTATTTT.

The chain links TRBV5-1 to TRBJ2-5; no clear D gene. CDR3 length: 14 residues. Germline V gene lookup returns CDR1 SGHRS and CDR2 YFSETQ. Trimming cost V 3 bases and J 1 base, with 10 bases left between them. For the CDR3, the DNA is TGCGCCAGCAGCTCCCCGAACGCCCAAGAGACCCAGTACTTC. This sequence encodes CASSSPNAQETQYF.

CDR3 region: CASSQSSDRPGKVLGTEKLFF. In nucleotides, the CDR3 is TGCGCCAGCAGTCAATCTTCAGATAGGCCGGGAAAAGTCCTGGGTACTGAAAAACTGTTTTTT. The chain combines TRBV23-1 with TRBJ1-4; D not certain. TRBV23-1 counts as an open reading frame of uncertain function. The CDR3 runs to 21 residues. V lost 0 bases to trimming and J lost 7 bases, with 30 bases between them.

The chain joins TRBV5-1 to TRBJ1-2; 7 bases agree with TRBD1. CDR1 is SGHRS, CDR2 YFSETQ, per germline. The CDR3 contains 13 residues. Losses at the gene ends were 4 bases for V and 4 bases for J; bases not matched to a gene: 4. The CDR3 DNA is TGCGCCAGCAGCCCCGGGACAGCCTATGGCTACACCTTC. The encoded protein is CASSPGTAYGYTF.

This clone turned up a few times. The chain carries TRBV30 and TRBJ2-1; 10 bases match TRBD2. This CDR3 spans 15 amino acids. Germline V gives CDR1 GTSNPN, CDR2 SVGIG (reference sequence). Germline trimming cut 6 bases from V and 1 base from J; bases unmatched to any gene: 6. In nucleotides, the CDR3 is TGTGCCTGCAATCAACTAGCGGGGTCCTACAATGAGCAGTTCTTC. This codes for CACNQLAGSYNEQFF.

This clone was counted between two and nine times. This sequence joins TRBV5-1 and TRBJ2-5; 14 nucleotides line up with TRBD2. This CDR3 contains 19 residues. V lost 1 base to trimming and J lost 4 bases; unmatched junction nucleotides: 12. Germline V gives CDR1 SGHRS, CDR2 YFSETQ. The CDR3 here is CASSLFGSRTSGGSETQYF. The CDR3 DNA follows: TGCGCCAGCAGCTTGTTCGGATCCCGGACTAGCGGGGGGTCAGAGACCCAGTACTTC.

This sequence joins TRBV5-1 and TRBJ1-2; no clear D gene. The germline V gene has CDR1 SGHRS and CDR2 YFSETQ. Trimming took off 3 bases at V and 8 bases at J, with 14 bases between the two ends. CDR3 size: 13 residues. The CDR3 nucleotides are TGCGCCAGCAGCTCGGAAGGTGTAGGCGGCTACACCTTC. It specifies CASSSEGVGGYTF.

This chain links TRBV7-2 with TRBJ1-4; possible D gene TRBD1, 6 bases. V lost 2 bases and J 3 bases, leaving 7 bases between the germline ends. The CDR3 loop spans 14 amino acids. Germline assignment: CDR1 SGHTA and CDR2 FQGNSA. CDR3: CASSLTGSNEKLFF. Written as DNA, the CDR3 is TGTGCCAGCAGCTTAACAGGGTCTAATGAAAAACTGTTTTTT.